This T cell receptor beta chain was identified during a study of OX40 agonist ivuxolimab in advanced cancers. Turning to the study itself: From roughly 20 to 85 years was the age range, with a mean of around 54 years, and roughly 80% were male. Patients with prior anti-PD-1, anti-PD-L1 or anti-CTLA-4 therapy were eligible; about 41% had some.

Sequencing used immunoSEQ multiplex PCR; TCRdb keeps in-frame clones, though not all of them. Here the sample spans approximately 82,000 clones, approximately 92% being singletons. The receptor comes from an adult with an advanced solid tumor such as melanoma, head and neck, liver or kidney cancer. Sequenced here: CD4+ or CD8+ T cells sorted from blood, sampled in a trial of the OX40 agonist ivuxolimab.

This CDR3 reads CASRQGVLNTEAFF. DNA of the CDR3: TGCGCCAGCAGGCAGGGAGTCCTGAACACTGAAGCTTTCTTT. The rearrangement uses TRBV5-1 and TRBJ1-1; D is perhaps TRBD1 (5 bases). This CDR3 is built from 14 residues. Germline V CDR1 and CDR2: SGHRS, YFSETQ. Trimming took off 5 bases at V and 0 bases at J, with 11 bases between the two ends.